This T cell receptor beta chain originates from a study of blood T cells in healthy people across ages (dated by TCRdb to the mid-2010s). About the full investigation: In model experiments, roughly one uniquely barcoded TCR beta cDNA molecule per two T cells was captured by template switching. Using deep sequencing normalized with unique cDNA molecular identifiers, the study measured how TCR beta repertoire diversity changes with age. Donors were grouped into four age groups: young (average approximately 16 years), middle-aged (39), aged (62) and long-lived (approximately 81). To avoid experimental bias, donors of different ages were distributed randomly across sequencing lanes. For two donors (one aged 18 to 29 and one aged 80 or older), the study analyzed two additional independent replicas of 1 million unique cDNA reads from the same blood draw. Results the study describes overall, beyond this receptor: Observed TCR beta diversity correlated strongly with the percentage of naive T cells measured by flow cytometry. Because the CMV infection status of the donors was unknown, age-related changes in expanded clonotypes may potentially have been confounded. Estimates of total diversity from one million sequenced T cells were regarded as lower bounds and underestimates. Since profiling was done on bulk unsorted PBMCs, naive and antigen-experienced compartments could not be conclusively compared. As age increased, observed TCR beta diversity per million T cells dropped in a roughly linear way, and a significant reduction was already evident by age 40. Compared with the aged group, more naive CD4+ T cells, fewer expanded clones and increased TCR diversity were shown by the long-lived group, suggesting age selection.

Systemically healthy Caucasian individuals from Russia, about 38 in total and aged roughly 6 to 100 years, were included as donors. Around 9.9 milliliters of peripheral blood were collected from each donor into EDTA-treated Vacutainer tubes. Ficoll-Paque density-gradient centrifugation was used to isolate PBMCs, with at least 6 million obtained per sample. Trizol reagent was used to extract total RNA from PBMCs, with at least 5.5 micrograms per sample. Naive CD45RAhigh/CD27high T cell percentages were measured by flow cytometry on a PBMC aliquot from every donor. This clonotype has more than one count but fewer than ten. The antigen it recognizes is unknown. Per-base qualities were not stored, and no clone one base away is much larger. The library was produced with 5' RACE. The sequencing machine was an Illumina HiSeq 2500. A second PCR of roughly 6 to 11 cycles was run with a J-beta primer mix and a sample-barcoded 5' primer. Each TCR beta cDNA molecule received a unique molecular identifier from a template-switch 5' adaptor carrying 12 random nucleotides. Each sample yielded at least 2.5 million CDR3-containing paired-end reads. First-strand cDNA synthesis was performed from all RNA using the Mint cDNA synthesis kit, with priming by a TRBC-specific oligonucleotide. Following uracil-DNA glycosylase treatment, a first 18-cycle PCR with universal primers M1SS and BC2_uni_R was performed on all cDNA. In the source study's methods: For normalization, 1 million high-quality reads were randomly selected from each sample, with every read carrying a distinct molecular identifier. Instead of being binned into consensus sequences, reads that shared molecular identifiers were thrown out. MiTCR, with a Q25 quality threshold and the strictest error-elimination algorithm, was used for CDR3 identification, clonotype clustering and error correction. A nonparametric unseen species model with Euler transformation was used to estimate lower-bound total TCR beta diversity. TCRdb took the public reads, trimmed them with fastp at Q25, ran MiXCR for clone calling and kept in-frame beta chains. Entries that share a CDR3 protein sequence are merged under the most common genes and DNA. TCRdb's processing, not the authors', yielded these V and J calls. This sample has around 870,000 distinct CDR3 sequences in its table, and 25% to 30% of those were observed once. Approximately 15% of the sample is in the top ten clones.

Compared with germline, V lacks 4 bases and J lacks 0 bases; bases without a gene match: 14. Including the terminal cysteine and phenylalanine, the CDR3 comprises 19 residues. Kept here is only the CDR3 DNA, which spans 57 bases and is read in frame from base 1. CDR1 and CDR2 are drawn from the germline V gene (reference sequence): WNHNN, SYGVQD. Sequenced input: blood. The sequence links TRBV10-1 to TRBJ2-7; 11 junctional bases match TRBD1. The TCR was taken from an elderly woman in good health. At the DNA level, the sequence is TGCGCCAGCAGTGGCCCCCGGACAGGGGGCTCAGACCGCTCCTACGAGCAGTACTTC. Its protein is CASSGPRTGGSDRSYEQYF.